Shown below are 25 T cell receptor beta chains from a single sample sequenced in a study of post-analysis software for immune sequencing data. The authors incorporated unique molecular identifiers into the TCR beta cDNA libraries. One entry per CDR3 protein results from TCRdb running MiXCR on the PCR reads. The top ten hold about 11% of the sample, which has approximately 630,000 distinct CDR3 sequences, 59% seen once. Antigen specificity for these receptors is unknown. The study's findings and limits: Several TRBV segments were more frequent in patients than controls; TRBV5-6, TRBV5-1 and TRBV20-1 belonged to this group.

Sequencing was performed on blood. Receptors were obtained from a girl aged 2-9 years with multiple sclerosis.

DNA for the CDR3: TGCAGCGAGACTAGCGGTAGCACAGATACGCAGTATTTT. Amino acids: CSETSGSTDTQYF. This chain uses TRBV29-1 with TRBJ2-3; TRBD2 matches at 9 bases. The CDR3 has 13 residues. Trimming at V came to 7 bases and at J to 0 bases, leaving 2 bases not matched to a gene. Per germline, CDR1 SQVTM and CDR2 ANQGSEA.

The gene calls are TRBV20-1 and TRBJ1-2, with 11 bases aligning to TRBD1. After removal of 5 bases from V and 2 bases from J, the junction contained 4 bases not matched to a gene. This CDR3 has 14 amino acids. Germline CDR1 DFQATT, CDR2 SNEGSKA (reference sequence). This CDR3 reads CSARTGGSNYGYTF. As DNA, the CDR3 is TGCAGTGCTCGGACAGGGGGCTCGAACTATGGCTACACCTTC.

A note on this clonotype: Relative to the germline gene, one junction end is altered; a read error may explain this. The rearrangement uses TRBV20-1 and TRBJ2-1; 9 nucleotides line up with TRBD2. The CDR3 has 16 amino acids. Germline loops: CDR1 DFQATT, CDR2 SNEGSKA (reference sequence). The CDR3 nucleotides read TGCAGTACTAGAGAAATGGCTAGCGGGGACTACAATGAGCAGTTCTTC. Translating gives CSTREMASGDYNEQFF.

This clonotype turned up a few times. The chain joins TRBV4-1 to TRBJ2-4; D not resolved. The length of the CDR3 is 14 residues. Germline loops: CDR1 MGHRA, CDR2 YSYEKL. V was shortened by 2 bases and J by 1 base, with 6 bases between the two germline ends. This CDR3 is CASSQLWAKNIQYF. CDR3 bases: TGCGCCAGCAGCCAATTATGGGCCAAAAACATTCAGTACTTC.

CDR3: CASGILAGSSYNEQFF. The DNA of the CDR3 is TGTGCCAGCGGAATACTAGCGGGGAGCTCCTACAATGAGCAGTTCTTC. The V and J genes are TRBV5-5 and TRBJ2-1; 10 bases fit TRBD2. J was trimmed by 0 bases and V by 7 bases; bases with no gene match: 7. Germline values: CDR1 SGHKS, CDR2 YYEKEE (reference sequence). This CDR3 has 16 amino acids.

This sequence joins TRBV21-1 and TRBJ2-7; the table's TRBD1 call for D was not verified on the DNA. TRBV21-1 is a recognized pseudogene. This CDR3 is 16 amino acids long. CDR3: CASSKVDRGSTYEQYF. CDR3 in DNA: TGTGCCAGCAGCAAAGTGGACAGGGGTTCTACCTACGAGCAGTACTTC.

The chain employs TRBV2 and TRBJ2-1, with 7 bases identical to TRBD2. Trimming cost V 5 bases and J 4 bases; bases outside gene matches: 11. There are 16 residues in the CDR3. Germline V lookup: CDR1 SNHLY, CDR2 FYNNEI. CDR3 in DNA: TGTGCCAGCAGTACCTCGCGCGCTAGCGGTTACAATGAGCAGTTCTTC. This codes for CASSTSRASGYNEQFF.

This clonotype turned up a few times. The chain recombines TRBV29-1 with TRBJ2-4; D ambiguous. Germline V gene lookup returns CDR1 SQVTM and CDR2 ANQGSEA. The CDR3 covers 13 residues. Trimming shortened V by 7 bases and J by 0 bases, and 10 bases separated the two germline ends. The CDR3 DNA follows: TGCAGCGACATAGTTCTAGCCAAAAACATTCAGTACTTC. This encodes CSDIVLAKNIQYF.

The chain employs TRBV24-1 and TRBJ1-5; D gene unclear. This CDR3 spans 14 amino acids. Germline CDR1 and CDR2: KGHDR and SFDVKD. V lost 5 bases and J lost 0, with 7 bases in between. In DNA form, the CDR3 reads TGTGCCACCAGTGGGCGGAATAGCAATCAGCCCCAGCATTTT. Amino acids: CATSGRNSNQPQHF.

The chain uses TRBV7-2 and TRBJ1-2, with 8 bases lining up with TRBD1. This CDR3 contains 15 residues. V shed 4 bases and J 6 bases; nucleotides not matched to a gene: 10. CDR1 and CDR2 (germline): SGHTA, FQGNSA. The CDR3 coding sequence is TGTGCCAGCAGCTCTGCCGGGACAGGAGTCGATGGCTACACCTTC. This sequence encodes CASSSAGTGVDGYTF. The whole variable domain, remainder taken from reference TRBV7-2 and TRBJ1-2, is GAGVSQSPSNKVTEKGKDVELRCDPISGHTALYWYRQSLGQGLEFLIYFQGNSAPDKSGLPSDRFSAERTGGSVSTLTIQRTQQEDSAVYLCASSSAGTGVDGYTFGSGTRLTVV.

This chain joins TRBV4-1 and TRBJ2-1; the D gene is possibly TRBD1 (5 bases). The germline CDR1 and CDR2 sequences are MGHRA and YSYEKL. This CDR3 is 16 amino acids long. V was pared by 1 base and J by 8 bases, with 18 bases between. The CDR3 loop is CASSQVTGPIGDEQFF. CDR3 DNA sequence: TGCGCCAGCAGCCAAGTTACAGGACCTATTGGGGATGAGCAGTTCTTC.

The rearrangement uses TRBV29-1 and TRBJ1-1; D is unresolved. The germline CDR1 and CDR2 sequences are SQVTM and ANQGSEA. V lost 4 bases to trimming and J lost 1 base, with 13 bases between them. The CDR3 length is 14 residues. CDR3 loop: CSVAGKLANTEAFF. CDR3 nucleotide sequence: TGCAGCGTTGCAGGAAAATTGGCGAACACTGAAGCTTTCTTT.

The chain carries TRBV29-1 and TRBJ2-1; D ambiguous. The CDR3 consists of 11 residues. V was shortened by 2 bases and J by 8 bases, with 7 bases between the two germline ends. Germline-derived CDR1 and CDR2 are SQVTM and ANQGSEA. The CDR3 sequence is CSVERVDEQFF. CDR3 in DNA: TGCAGCGTTGAACGGGTGGATGAGCAGTTCTTC.

The CDR3 reads CASSFRADYEQYF. The DNA for the CDR3 is TGTGCCAGCAGTTTCCGGGCGGACTACGAGCAGTACTTC. This sequence joins TRBV12-3 or TRBV12-4 and TRBJ2-7; D uncertain. Trimming shortened V by 3 bases and J by 3 bases, and 9 bases separated the two germline ends. There are 13 residues in the CDR3.

The CDR3 loop is CASSPGAGESYNEQFF. The CDR3 DNA reads as TGTGCCAGCAGCCCGGGGGCGGGAGAGTCCTACAATGAGCAGTTCTTC. The chain couples TRBV7-9 to TRBJ2-1, with D perhaps matching TRBD2 (7 bases). The V and J ends lost 5 bases and 1 base respectively, with 15 bases between them. Germline assignment: CDR1 SEHNR and CDR2 FQNEAQ (reference sequence). This CDR3 spans 16 amino acids.

The chain uses TRBV29-1 and TRBJ1-1; D gene uncertain. This CDR3 contains 15 residues. The ends were cut back, 2 bases at V and 4 bases at J, with 17 bases in the middle. Germline values: CDR1 SQVTM, CDR2 ANQGSEA. CDR3: CSVEPKEAGSTEAFF. The CDR3 region has the DNA TGCAGCGTTGAACCCAAGGAGGCGGGGTCCACTGAAGCTTTCTTT.

The V gene is TRBV6-4, the J gene TRBJ1-2; the D is unclear. The length of the CDR3 is 13 residues. The V gene lost 4 bases and the J gene lost 4 bases, with 10 bases spanning the gap. Germline V gene sequence: CDR1 MRHNA, CDR2 SNTAGT. CDR3 residues: CASSVVPSYGYTF. Here the CDR3 DNA reads TGTGCCAGCAGTGTCGTACCTAGCTATGGCTACACCTTC.

This clonotype has a handful of counts. The J gene is TRBJ1-2, the V gene TRBV4-3; 10 bases agree with TRBD1. With V trimmed by 4 bases and J by 4 bases, 6 bases remained unmatched. The CDR3 has 15 residues. Germline V gene data show CDR1 as LGHNA and CDR2 as YSLEER. The CDR3 bases are TGCGCCAGCAGCCCAGGGACAGGGGTTGGCTATGGCTACACCTTC. Its protein product is CASSPGTGVGYGYTF.

The chain is built from TRBV27 and TRBJ2-1; D is perhaps TRBD2 (7 bases). The CDR3 consists of 13 residues. Germline values: CDR1 MNHEY, CDR2 SMNVEV (reference sequence). Trimming pared 5 bases from V and 10 bases from J, leaving 15 bases between. CDR3 coding DNA: TGTGCCAGCAGTATAAACAGGGACTACGAGCAGTTCTTC. Residues: CASSINRDYEQFF.

The genes are TRBV4-3 and TRBJ2-1, with 10 bases that match TRBD2. V lost 2 bases to trimming and J lost 8 bases; unmatched junction nucleotides: 6. The CDR3 runs to 15 residues. The germline gives CDR1 LGHNA, CDR2 YSLEER. The CDR3 DNA follows: TGCGCCAGCAGCCAAAACAGCGGGGGGGCGGATGAGCAGTTCTTC. Encoded protein: CASSQNSGGADEQFF.

The chain combines TRBV11-1 with TRBJ2-5; 7 bases are a match to TRBD2. The DNA end lines up better with TRBJ2-7; the J call may be wrong. CDR3 length: 15 amino acids. Per the germline V gene, CDR1 is SGHAT and CDR2 is FQDESV (reference sequence). The CDR3 sequence: CASRAGLADSYEQYF. CDR3 in DNA: TGTGCCAGCAGGGCCGGGCTAGCGGATTCCTACGAGCAGTACTTC.

The chain has TRBV4-1 and TRBJ2-3; 11 nucleotides line up with TRBD2. The V gene's germline CDR1 is MGHRA and CDR2 YSYEKL. This CDR3 contains 16 residues. The J segment lost 2 bases and the V segment lost 4 bases, leaving 5 bases of the junction unmatched. The CDR3 DNA follows: TGCGCCAGCAGCCGTGGGACTAGCGGACTCACAGATACGCAGTATTTT. The encoded protein is CASSRGTSGLTDTQYF.

The chain couples TRBV29-1 to TRBJ2-1; 10 nucleotides line up with TRBD1. This CDR3 contains 12 residues. V trimming: 7 bases; J trimming: 10 bases; junction bases outside the gene matches: 7. Germline V gene data show CDR1 as SQVTM and CDR2 as ANQGSEA. DNA for the CDR3: TGCAGCGGGGGGACAGGGGTCCCCGAGCAGTTCTTC. Translated: CSGGTGVPEQFF.

This clonotype was found a few times. The chain combines TRBV10-3 with TRBJ2-1, with TRBD2 matching over 8 bases. The V gene's germline CDR1 is ENHRY and CDR2 SYGVKD. This CDR3 region has 12 residues. The DNA for the CDR3 is TGTGCGGTAGCGGGGTCCTACAATGAGCAGTTCTTC. Its protein product is CAVAGSYNEQFF.

This chain uses TRBV7-2 with TRBJ2-1; D is ambiguous. Trimming took off 4 bases at V and 5 bases at J, with 9 bases between the two ends. Looked up from germline, CDR1 is SGHTA and CDR2 is FQGNSA. This CDR3 is built from 13 residues. The CDR3 loop is CASSSYVNNEQFF. The CDR3 region has the DNA TGTGCCAGCAGCTCCTATGTGAACAATGAGCAGTTCTTC.